This passage covers 17 T cell receptor beta chains from one sample sequenced in a study of cytomegalovirus exposure and HLA in healthy donors. The PCR made use of 60 Vbeta and 13 Jbeta primers. The protocol was immunoSEQ multiplex PCR, while the TCRdb copy is restricted to in-frame clones and leaves out a portion. In the table there are tens of thousands of clones, approximately 70% of which are singletons. The sequencing sample was made of PBMCs. Receptors were obtained from a woman in her 50s in good health and CMV-seropositive.

This clone was counted many times. The CDR3 nucleotides read TGTGCCAGCAGCCTCGGTGCGGGGGAGAAGGATGAAAAACTGTTTTTT. Translated: CASSLGAGEKDEKLFF. The chain carries TRBV7-9 and TRBJ1-4, with a weak D call TRBD1 (5 bases). V dropped 5 bases and J dropped 6 bases, with 19 bases sitting between them. CDR1 SEHNR and CDR2 FQNEAQ come from the germline V gene (reference sequence). This CDR3 is built from 16 residues.

The J gene is TRBJ2-7, the V gene TRBV10-3; perhaps TRBD2 as D (6 bases). From germline, CDR1 is ENHRY and CDR2 SYGVKD. The CDR3 is 15 amino acids. Trimming pared 6 bases from V and 2 bases from J, leaving 17 bases between. The CDR3 spells CAIREPGLMTYEQYF. The CDR3 DNA reads TGTGCCATCAGAGAACCGGGACTGATGACCTACGAGCAGTACTTC.

The V and J genes are TRBV10-3 and TRBJ1-1; D unclear. Trimming left V 0 bases short and J 1 base short, with 9 bases between. This CDR3 region has 15 residues. Germline CDR1 ENHRY, CDR2 SYGVKD. DNA for the CDR3: TGTGCCATCAGTGAGTCGCTGCTGAGGAACACTGAAGCTTTCTTT. Translated, it gives CAISESLLRNTEAFF.

This chain uses TRBV6-5 with TRBJ1-1; D ambiguous. Trimming removed 5 bases from V and 2 bases from J, with 9 bases in between. Germline CDR1 MNHEY, CDR2 SVGAGI. The CDR3 runs to 13 residues. This CDR3 is CASSVQDNTEAFF. The CDR3 DNA reads TGTGCCAGCAGTGTCCAGGATAACACTGAAGCTTTCTTT.

The CDR3 sequence: CASSLGVTSGTTDTQYF. The DNA of the CDR3 is TGTGCCAGCAGTTTGGGAGTGACTAGCGGGACGACAGATACGCAGTATTTT. This sequence joins TRBV28 and TRBJ2-3, with 11 bases identical to TRBD2. Per the germline V gene, CDR1 is MDHEN and CDR2 is SYDVKM. CDR3 length: 17 amino acids. Trimming removed 3 bases from V and 3 bases from J; junction bases left unmatched: 8.

J is TRBJ1-5 and V is TRBV6-6; TRBD1 matches 8 bases. Germline V gives CDR1 MNHNY, CDR2 SVGAGI (reference sequence). The CDR3 runs to 15 residues. V dropped 4 bases and J dropped 1; count of bases not matched to a gene: 3. CDR3 sequence (DNA): TGTGCCAGCAGTTCCCGACAGGGGAGCAATCAGCCCCAGCATTTT. It translates to CASSSRQGSNQPQHF.

The chain joins TRBV18 to TRBJ2-7; unclear D gene. This CDR3 has 13 amino acids. Deletions cut 1 base from V and 3 bases from J, with 7 bases between. CDR1 and CDR2 (germline): KGHSH, LQKENI. As DNA, the CDR3 is TGTGCCAGCTCACCACTCCCAATCTACGAGCAGTACTTC. Its protein product is CASSPLPIYEQYF.

The CDR3 sequence is CASSPVSGGSSGVAGELFF. CDR3 coding DNA: TGTGCCAGCTCACCCGTCTCGGGTGGGTCGTCGGGGGTCGCCGGGGAGCTGTTTTTT. The J gene is TRBJ2-2, the V gene TRBV18; perhaps TRBD2 as D (6 bases). This CDR3 has 19 residues. The V gene's germline CDR1 is KGHSH and CDR2 LQKENI. V was cut by 3 bases and J by 6 bases, with 26 bases left in between.

The V gene is TRBV19, the J gene TRBJ1-5, with D possibly being TRBD1 (5 bases). CDR3 size: 14 residues. Trimming stripped 10 bases from V and 1 base from J, with 14 bases between. Germline values: CDR1 LNHDA, CDR2 SQIVND (reference sequence). Here the CDR3 DNA reads TGTGCCACCACGCCAGGGAGGAGCAATCAGCCCCAGCATTTT. Protein product: CATTPGRSNQPQHF. Full variable domain (remainder filled in from reference TRBV19 and TRBJ1-5): DGGITQSPKYLFRKEGQNVTLSCEQNLNHDAMYWYRQDPGQGLRLIYYSQIVNDFQKGDIAEGYSVSREKKESFPLTVTSAQKNPTAFYLCATTPGRSNQPQHFGDGTRLSIL.

The rearrangement links TRBV6-5 to TRBJ1-2; weak D call: TRBD1 (5 bases). V was pared by 7 bases and J by 1 base, with 10 bases between. The CDR3 sequence is 13 residues long. Germline CDR1 MNHEY, CDR2 SVGAGI. CDR3 sequence: CASKPDSNYGYTF. The CDR3 bases are TGTGCCAGCAAGCCAGACAGTAACTATGGCTACACCTTC.

The chain carries TRBV28 and TRBJ2-7, with 7 bases that match TRBD1. The CDR3 totals 13 residues. With 4 bases clipped from V and 3 bases from J, the junction kept 3 bases outside the gene matches. The germline CDR1 and CDR2 sequences are MDHEN and SYDVKM. CDR3 residues: CASSSGQDYEQYF. The CDR3 region has the DNA TGTGCCAGCAGTTCCGGACAGGACTACGAGCAGTACTTC.

The chain combines TRBV5-4 with TRBJ2-4, with a weak D call TRBD1 (6 bases). Trimming cost V 1 base and J 5 bases, with 10 bases left between them. From germline, CDR1 is SGHNT and CDR2 YYREEE (reference sequence). This CDR3 is 14 amino acids long. Written as DNA, the CDR3 is TGTGCCAGCAGCTTGTCAGGGGTCGAAAACATTCAGTACTTC. Its protein product is CASSLSGVENIQYF.

This clone was found a few times. This sequence joins TRBV15 and TRBJ1-4; the D is unclear. The CDR3 totals 13 residues. Trimming left V 4 bases short and J 4 bases short, with 7 bases between. Germline V gene data show CDR1 as LNHNV and CDR2 as YYDKDF (reference sequence). The CDR3 DNA reads TGTGCCACCAGCATGAGAGTTAATGAAAAACTGTTTTTT. It yields the protein CATSMRVNEKLFF.

CDR3 DNA sequence: TGTGCCAGCAGTGACCGGGGGGAGGTCTTATCGGTGCAGTACTTC. It is translated as CASSDRGEVLSVQYF. The chain employs TRBV2 and TRBJ2-7, with 7 bases that match TRBD2. J lost 9 bases, V lost 3 bases, and 14 bases had no gene match. The CDR3 totals 15 residues. From germline, CDR1 is SNHLY and CDR2 FYNNEI.

The table lists this clone with a count of one. The chain combines TRBV9 with TRBJ1-1; 9 nucleotides align to TRBD1. The junction had 3 bases not matched to a gene; V was cut back by 0 bases and J by 6 bases. The CDR3 length is 14 residues. Per germline, CDR1 SGDLS and CDR2 YYNGEE. CDR3 protein: CASSVVDRGAEAFF. CDR3 DNA sequence: TGTGCCAGCAGCGTAGTGGACAGGGGAGCTGAAGCTTTCTTT.

The V and J genes are TRBV5-5 and TRBJ2-2, with D possibly being TRBD1 (5 bases). The CDR3 is made up of 15 amino acids. The germline V and J ends were trimmed by 1 base and 1 base, with 8 bases remaining between them. The germline CDR1 and CDR2 sequences are SGHKS and YYEKEE (reference sequence). The CDR3 protein is CASSLTGMNTGELFF. CDR3 sequence (DNA): TGTGCCAGCAGCTTGACAGGCATGAACACCGGGGAGCTGTTTTTT.

The gene calls are TRBV5-6 and TRBJ2-3; a possible D gene is TRBD2 (7 bases). Trimming shortened V by 4 bases and J by 7 bases, and 19 bases separated the two germline ends. The CDR3 spans 15 residues. In germline, CDR1 is SGHDT, CDR2 YYEEEE. The CDR3 loop is CASSPMAGAQNTQYF. CDR3 coding DNA: TGTGCCAGCAGCCCTATGGCGGGGGCACAAAATACGCAGTATTTT.